The 11 T cell receptor beta chains in this list originate from one sample, sequenced in a study of beta chain features in type 1 diabetes. The sequenced template was cDNA made from the entire isolated RNA. Assay: immunoSEQ multiplex PCR; the TCRdb copy retains only in-frame clones and omits some. This table holds hundreds of thousands of clones, around 16% found once. The sequenced sample was naive CD4+ T cells from blood. The receptors originated from a young man in good health.

On this clone itself: At one boundary the junction diverges from the germline segment, which might be a read error. V and J are TRBV7-2 and TRBJ1-2, with 7 bases identical to TRBD1. Germline values: CDR1 SGHTA, CDR2 FQGNSA. The CDR3 has 15 amino acids. Here the CDR3 DNA reads TGCGCCAGCAGCCAAACGACAGGGACTAACTATGGCTACACCTTC. Translating it yields CASSQTTGTNYGYTF.

The rearrangement joins TRBV9 to TRBJ2-5, with TRBD2 as a possible D gene (6 bases). The CDR3 loop spans 13 amino acids. V dropped 4 bases and J dropped 3 bases, with 10 bases sitting between them. Germline-derived CDR1 and CDR2 are SGDLS and YYNGEE. CDR3 DNA: TGTGCCAGCAGCCCCGGGGGTAAAGAGACCCAGTACTTC. Residues: CASSPGGKETQYF.

DNA of the CDR3: TGTGCCAGCAGCCCGCGGGACGGGCCCTACAATGAGCAGTTCTTC. It translates to CASSPRDGPYNEQFF. The chain carries TRBV11-2 and TRBJ2-1; perhaps TRBD2 as D (6 bases). Trimming took off 5 bases at V and 2 bases at J, with 13 bases between the two ends. The CDR3 spans 15 residues. Germline values: CDR1 SGHAT, CDR2 FQNNGV.

This rearrangement joins TRBV5-1 to TRBJ2-7, with D possibly TRBD1 on 6 matching bases. The CDR3 extends over 15 amino acids. V lost 1 base, J lost 0 bases, and 11 bases lay in between. Germline CDR1 SGHRS, CDR2 YFSETQ. CDR3 in DNA: TGCGCCAGCAGCTTGACAGGGACGAGCTCCTACGAGCAGTACTTC. Residues: CASSLTGTSSYEQYF.

The chain combines TRBV28 with TRBJ1-1; D gene ambiguous. V was shortened by 10 bases and J by 0 bases, with 12 bases between the two germline ends. Looked up from germline, CDR1 is MDHEN and CDR2 is SYDVKM. The CDR3 runs to 13 residues. This CDR3 reads CATKRDLNTEAFF. The CDR3 DNA reads as TGTGCCACAAAGCGAGATCTGAACACTGAAGCTTTCTTT.

This clone has more than one count but fewer than ten. The V call is TRBV7-3, the J call TRBJ2-1, with 8 bases that match TRBD2. This CDR3 comprises 14 residues. Germline V gene lookup returns CDR1 SGHTA and CDR2 FQGTGA. V lost 5 bases and J lost 7; bases outside the gene matches: 7. In nucleotides, the CDR3 is TGTGCCAGCAGCCCAGCGGGGGCGGGGAATGAGCAGTTCTTC. Translation gives CASSPAGAGNEQFF.

The chain uses TRBV28 and TRBJ2-5, with unresolved D. Trimming left V 4 bases short and J 4 bases short, with 16 bases between. Germline V gene sequence: CDR1 MDHEN, CDR2 SYDVKM. The CDR3 covers 15 residues. CDR3 sequence reads: CASSSPLGRRETQYF. The CDR3 DNA follows: TGTGCCAGCAGTTCCCCCCTTGGTCGGCGAGAGACCCAGTACTTC.

The chain employs TRBV28 and TRBJ2-2; D might be TRBD1 (6 bases). Trimming pared 2 bases from V and 0 bases from J, leaving 10 bases between. Germline loops: CDR1 MDHEN, CDR2 SYDVKM. The CDR3 extends over 16 amino acids. The CDR3 region has the DNA TGTGCCAGCAGTTTAAGGGACACATCGAACACCGGGGAGCTGTTTTTT. Its protein product is CASSLRDTSNTGELFF.

The chain has TRBV6-5 and TRBJ1-2; 10 nucleotides line up with TRBD1. Germline CDR1 and CDR2: MNHEY and SVGAGI. The V and J ends lost 5 bases and 5 bases, in that order; junction bases with no gene match: 8. CDR3 length: 15 amino acids. CDR3 protein: CASSPMGQGIYGYTF. Here the CDR3 DNA reads TGTGCCAGCAGTCCCATGGGACAGGGGATTTATGGCTACACCTTC.

V usage is TRBV6-5 and J usage is TRBJ2-5, with D hard to call. Germline loops: CDR1 MNHEY, CDR2 SVGAGI. There are 15 residues in the CDR3. Trimming stripped 2 bases from V and 5 bases from J, with 15 bases between. The CDR3 sequence is CASSYGVPNGETQYF. The CDR3 DNA is TGTGCCAGCAGTTACGGGGTCCCAAACGGGGAGACCCAGTACTTC.

The gene calls are TRBV7-8 and TRBJ2-3; D gene uncertain. Germline loops: CDR1 SGHVS, CDR2 FQNEAQ. The CDR3 has 12 residues. Deletions cut 7 bases from V and 5 bases from J, with 10 bases between. The CDR3 loop is CASTPTGDTQYF. CDR3 DNA sequence: TGTGCCAGCACCCCAACGGGAGATACGCAGTATTTT.